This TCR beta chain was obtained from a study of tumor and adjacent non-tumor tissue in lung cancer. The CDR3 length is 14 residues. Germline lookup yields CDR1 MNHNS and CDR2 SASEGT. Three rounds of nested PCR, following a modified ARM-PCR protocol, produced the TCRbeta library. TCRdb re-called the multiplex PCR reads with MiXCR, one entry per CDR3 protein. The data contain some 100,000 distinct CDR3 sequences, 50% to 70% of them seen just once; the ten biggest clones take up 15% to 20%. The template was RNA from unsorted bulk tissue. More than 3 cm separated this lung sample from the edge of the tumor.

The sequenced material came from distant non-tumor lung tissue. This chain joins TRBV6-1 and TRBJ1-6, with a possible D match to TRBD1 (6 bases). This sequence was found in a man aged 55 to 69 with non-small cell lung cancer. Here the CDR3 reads CVTSEPHRESPLHF. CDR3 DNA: TGTGTCACCAGTGAGCCGCACAGGGAATCACCCCTCCACTTT.